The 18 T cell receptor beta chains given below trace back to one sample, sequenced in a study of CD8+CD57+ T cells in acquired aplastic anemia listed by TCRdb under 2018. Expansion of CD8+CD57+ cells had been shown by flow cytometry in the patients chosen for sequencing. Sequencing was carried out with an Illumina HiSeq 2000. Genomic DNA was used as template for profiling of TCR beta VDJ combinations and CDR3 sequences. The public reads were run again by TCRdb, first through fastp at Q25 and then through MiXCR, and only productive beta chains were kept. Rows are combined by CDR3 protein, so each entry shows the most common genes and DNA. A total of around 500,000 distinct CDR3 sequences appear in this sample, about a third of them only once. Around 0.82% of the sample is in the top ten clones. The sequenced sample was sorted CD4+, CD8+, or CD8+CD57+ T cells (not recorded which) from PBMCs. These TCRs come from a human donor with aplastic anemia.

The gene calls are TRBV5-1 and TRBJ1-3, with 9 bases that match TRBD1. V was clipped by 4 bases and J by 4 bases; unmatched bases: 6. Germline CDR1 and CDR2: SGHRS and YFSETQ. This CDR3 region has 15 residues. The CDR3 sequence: CASSRTGEGGNTIYF. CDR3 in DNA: TGCGCCAGCAGCCGGACAGGGGAGGGAGGAAACACCATATATTTT.

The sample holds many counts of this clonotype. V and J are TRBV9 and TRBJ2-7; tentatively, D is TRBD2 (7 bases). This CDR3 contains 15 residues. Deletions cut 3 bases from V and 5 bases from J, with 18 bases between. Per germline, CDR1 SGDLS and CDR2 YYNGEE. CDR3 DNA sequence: TGTGCCAGCAGCGGGACGGGGGGCGTCCTCCACGAGCAGTACTTC. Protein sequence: CASSGTGGVLHEQYF.

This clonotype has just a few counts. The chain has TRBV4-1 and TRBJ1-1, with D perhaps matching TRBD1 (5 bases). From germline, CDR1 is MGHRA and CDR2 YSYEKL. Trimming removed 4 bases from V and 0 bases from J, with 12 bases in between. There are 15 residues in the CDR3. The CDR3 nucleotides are TGCGCCAGCAGCCCCCCTCGGGGGATGAACACTGAAGCTTTCTTT. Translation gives CASSPPRGMNTEAFF.

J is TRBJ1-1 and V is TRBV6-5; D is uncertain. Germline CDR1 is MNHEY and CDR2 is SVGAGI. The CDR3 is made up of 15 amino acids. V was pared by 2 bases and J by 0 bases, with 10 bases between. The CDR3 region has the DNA TGTGCCAGCAGTTACGACTTTAGAGTGAACACTGAAGCTTTCTTT. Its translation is CASSYDFRVNTEAFF.

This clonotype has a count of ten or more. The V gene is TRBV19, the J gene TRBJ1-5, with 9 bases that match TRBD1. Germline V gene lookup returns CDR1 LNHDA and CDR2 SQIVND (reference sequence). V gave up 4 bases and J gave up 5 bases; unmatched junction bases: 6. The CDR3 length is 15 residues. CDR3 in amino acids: CASSTLGQGYQPQHF. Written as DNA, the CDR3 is TGTGCCAGTAGTACCCTCGGACAGGGGTATCAGCCCCAGCATTTT.

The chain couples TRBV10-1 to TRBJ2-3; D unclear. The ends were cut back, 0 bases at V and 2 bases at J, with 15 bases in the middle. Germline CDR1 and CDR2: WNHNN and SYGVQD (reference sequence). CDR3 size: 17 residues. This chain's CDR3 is CASSESDTNWATDTQYF. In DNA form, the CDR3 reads TGCGCCAGCAGTGAGTCTGACACCAATTGGGCCACAGATACGCAGTATTTT.

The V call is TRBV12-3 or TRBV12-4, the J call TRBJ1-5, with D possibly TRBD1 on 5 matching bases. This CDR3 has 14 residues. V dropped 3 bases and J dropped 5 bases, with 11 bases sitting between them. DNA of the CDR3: TGTGCCAGCAGTTTCGGGGGTCAGCATCAGCCCCAGCATTTT. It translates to CASSFGGQHQPQHF.

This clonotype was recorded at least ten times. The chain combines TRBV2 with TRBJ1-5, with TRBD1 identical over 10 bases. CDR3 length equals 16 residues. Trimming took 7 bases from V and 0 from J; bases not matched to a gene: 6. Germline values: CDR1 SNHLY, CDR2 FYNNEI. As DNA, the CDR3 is TGTGCCAGCAATCGGGACAGGGGCAATAGCAATCAGCCCCAGCATTTT. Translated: CASNRDRGNSNQPQHF. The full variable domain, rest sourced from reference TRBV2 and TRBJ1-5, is EPEVTQTPSHQVTQMGQEVILRCVPISNHLYFYWYRQILGQKVEFLVSFYNNEISEKSEIFDDQFSVERPDGSNFTLKIRSTKLEDSAMYFCASNRDRGNSNQPQHFGDGTRLSIL.

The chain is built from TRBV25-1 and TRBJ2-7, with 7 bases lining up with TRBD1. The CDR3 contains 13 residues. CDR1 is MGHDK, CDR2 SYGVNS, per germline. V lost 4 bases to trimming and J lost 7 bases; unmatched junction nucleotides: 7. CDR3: CASSGYRGYEQYF. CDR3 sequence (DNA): TGTGCCAGCAGTGGCTACAGGGGCTATGAGCAGTACTTC.

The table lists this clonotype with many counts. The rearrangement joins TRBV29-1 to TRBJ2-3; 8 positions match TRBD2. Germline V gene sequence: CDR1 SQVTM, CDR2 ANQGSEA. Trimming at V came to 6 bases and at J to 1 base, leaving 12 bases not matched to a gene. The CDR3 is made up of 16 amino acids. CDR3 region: CSVEKTGTRGTDTQYF. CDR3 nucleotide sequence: TGCAGCGTGGAGAAAACCGGGACTAGGGGCACAGATACGCAGTATTTT.

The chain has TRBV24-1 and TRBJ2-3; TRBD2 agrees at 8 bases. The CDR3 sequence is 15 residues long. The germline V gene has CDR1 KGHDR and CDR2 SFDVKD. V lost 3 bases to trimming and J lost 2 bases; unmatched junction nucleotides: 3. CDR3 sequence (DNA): TGTGCCACCAGTGATACAGCGGGGGTCACAGATACGCAGTATTTT. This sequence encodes CATSDTAGVTDTQYF.

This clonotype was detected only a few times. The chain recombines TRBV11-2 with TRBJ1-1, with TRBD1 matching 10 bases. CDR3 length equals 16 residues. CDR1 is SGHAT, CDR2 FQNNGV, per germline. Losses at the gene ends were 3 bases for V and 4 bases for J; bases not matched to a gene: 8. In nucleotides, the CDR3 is TGTGCCAGCAGCTTCGGTCGGGACAGGGGTGCCACTGAAGCTTTCTTT. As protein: CASSFGRDRGATEAFF. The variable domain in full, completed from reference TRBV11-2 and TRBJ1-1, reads EAGVAQSPRYKIIEKRQSVAFWCNPISGHATLYWYQQILGQGPKLLIQFQNNGVVDDSQLPKDRFSAERLKGVDSTLKIQPAKLEDSAVYLCASSFGRDRGATEAFFGQGTRLTVV.

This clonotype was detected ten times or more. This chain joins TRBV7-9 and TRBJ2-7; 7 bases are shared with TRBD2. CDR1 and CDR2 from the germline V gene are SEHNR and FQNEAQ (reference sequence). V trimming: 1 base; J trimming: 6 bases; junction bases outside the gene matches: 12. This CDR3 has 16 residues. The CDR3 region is CASSLGTGTTYREQYF. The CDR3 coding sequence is TGTGCCAGCAGCTTAGGTACTGGGACTACCTACCGCGAGCAGTACTTC.

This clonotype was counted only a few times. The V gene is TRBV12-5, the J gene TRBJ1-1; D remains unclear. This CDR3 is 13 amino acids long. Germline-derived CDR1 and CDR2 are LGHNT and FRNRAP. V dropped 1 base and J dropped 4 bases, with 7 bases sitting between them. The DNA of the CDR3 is TGTGCTAGTGGTTTGGGATTGGGCACTGAAGCTTTCTTT. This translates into CASGLGLGTEAFF.

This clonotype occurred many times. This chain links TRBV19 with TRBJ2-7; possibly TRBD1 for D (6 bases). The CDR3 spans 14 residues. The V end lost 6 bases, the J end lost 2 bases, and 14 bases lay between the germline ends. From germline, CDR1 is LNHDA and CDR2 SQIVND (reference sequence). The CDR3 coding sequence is TGTGCCAGTAGACTTTCACAGGGCACCTACGAGCAGTACTTC. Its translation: CASRLSQGTYEQYF.

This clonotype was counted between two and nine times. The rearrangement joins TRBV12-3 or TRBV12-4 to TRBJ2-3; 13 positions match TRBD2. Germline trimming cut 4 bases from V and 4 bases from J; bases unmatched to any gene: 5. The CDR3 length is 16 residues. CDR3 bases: TGTGCCAGCAGTTCGACTAGCGGGGGGAGGGCAGATACGCAGTATTTT. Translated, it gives CASSSTSGGRADTQYF.

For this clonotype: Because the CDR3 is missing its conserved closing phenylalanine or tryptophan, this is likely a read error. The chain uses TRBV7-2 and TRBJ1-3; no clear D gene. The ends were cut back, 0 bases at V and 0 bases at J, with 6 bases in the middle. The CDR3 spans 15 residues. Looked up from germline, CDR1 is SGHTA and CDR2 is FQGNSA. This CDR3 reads CASSLATASGNTIYS. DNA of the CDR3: TGTGCCAGCAGCTTAGCCACGGCCTCTGGAAACACCATATATTCT.

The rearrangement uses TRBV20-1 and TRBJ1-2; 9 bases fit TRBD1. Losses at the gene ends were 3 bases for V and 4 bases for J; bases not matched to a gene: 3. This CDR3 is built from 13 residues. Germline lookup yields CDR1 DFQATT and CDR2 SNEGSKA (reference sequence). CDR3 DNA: TGCAGTGCTAGGTCGGGACAGGGCTATGGCTACACCTTC. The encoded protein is CSARSGQGYGYTF.